The clone carrying this T cell receptor (beta chain) has just a few counts. The antigen remains undetermined. The junction differs from germline at one of its ends, possibly a read error. The data were taken from a study of metastatic and nonmetastatic thyroid tumors. Study-wide background: The authors compared repertoires across blood and tumor or nodule tissue from malignant and benign thyroid patients.

Patients were all untreated before their thyroid surgery. Original methodology: A distant-metastasis classifier for papillary thyroid cancer was built using CDR3 differences across clinicopathological groups. TCRdb reprocessed the PCR reads via MiXCR. Clone size and V and J calls follow TCRdb, not the original study. Altogether about 8,400 clones are present, approximately 33% being singletons, with the ten largest covering about a fifth. Points from the study as a whole: Reported TCR beta diversity, measured in blood and tumor, was significantly higher for malignant thyroid tumors than for benign nodules.

In germline, CDR1 is LNHDA, CDR2 SQIVND (reference sequence). The CDR3 is 14 residues long. Source material: tumor tissue. The chain employs TRBV19 and TRBJ2-2; no firm D call. This clonotype was obtained from a female donor with papillary thyroid cancer or a benign thyroid nodule (not recorded which). Some clones in this sample may be carry-over from other donors' samples. CDR3: CASSPATKTGELFF. The CDR3 nucleotides are TGTGCCAGTAGTCCAGCAACGAAGACCGGGGAGCTGTTTTTT.